This record covers a single T cell receptor (beta chain). Antigen specificity is unknown. The data originate from a study of cytomegalovirus exposure and HLA in healthy donors. General study findings and limits: The investigators catalogued 164 TCR beta chains as cytomegalovirus-associated. For most TCR sequences rarity was the rule, although some public TCRs occurred in many donors. Being productive about 90% or about 30% of the time was typical of most TCR beta V segments in an earlier analysis.

Vbeta (60) and Jbeta (13) primers were used in the PCR. Measured with immunoSEQ multiplex PCR; TCRdb has only the in-frame clones, and not every one. The sample includes some 77,000 clones, approximately 75% of them seen just once. The junction had 10 bases not matched to a gene; V was cut back by 5 bases and J by 11 bases. CDR3 length equals 13 residues. Germline V gives CDR1 ENHRY, CDR2 SYGVKD. The chain links TRBV10-3 to TRBJ2-5; 8 nucleotides match TRBD1. Sequencing input: PBMCs. This receptor was obtained from a woman in her forties in good health and CMV-seronegative. In DNA, the CDR3 is TGTGCCATCAGTTACAGGGGGGTGGAGGAGCAGTACTTC. This codes for CAISYRGVEEQYF.